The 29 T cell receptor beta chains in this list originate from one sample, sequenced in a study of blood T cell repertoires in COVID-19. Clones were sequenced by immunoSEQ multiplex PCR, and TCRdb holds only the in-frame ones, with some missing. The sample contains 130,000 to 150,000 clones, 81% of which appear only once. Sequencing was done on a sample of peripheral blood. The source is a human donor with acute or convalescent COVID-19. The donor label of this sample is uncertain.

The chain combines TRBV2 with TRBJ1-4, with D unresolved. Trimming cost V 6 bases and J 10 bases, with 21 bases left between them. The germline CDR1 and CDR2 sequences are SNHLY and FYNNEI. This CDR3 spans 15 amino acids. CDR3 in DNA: TGTGCCAGCAGCGATACACTAGGCAGTAGAGGAAAACTGTTTTTT. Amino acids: CASSDTLGSRGKLFF.

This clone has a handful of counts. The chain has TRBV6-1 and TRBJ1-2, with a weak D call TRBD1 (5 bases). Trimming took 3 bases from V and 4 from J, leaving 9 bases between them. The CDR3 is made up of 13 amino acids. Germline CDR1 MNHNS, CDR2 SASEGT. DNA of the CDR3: TGTGCCAGCAGTGACAGGGAGGGCTATGGCTACACCTTC. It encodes CASSDREGYGYTF.

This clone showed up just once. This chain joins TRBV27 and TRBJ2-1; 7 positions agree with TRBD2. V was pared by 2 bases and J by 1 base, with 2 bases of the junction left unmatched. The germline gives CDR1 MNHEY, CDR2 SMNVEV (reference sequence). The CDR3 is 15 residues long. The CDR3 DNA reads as TGTGCCAGCAGTTTAGGTAGCGGGTCCTACAATGAGCAGTTCTTC. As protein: CASSLGSGSYNEQFF.

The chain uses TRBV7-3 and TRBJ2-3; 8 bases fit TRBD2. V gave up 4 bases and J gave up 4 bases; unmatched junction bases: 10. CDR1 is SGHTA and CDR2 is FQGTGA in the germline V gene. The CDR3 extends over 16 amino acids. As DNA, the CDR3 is TGTGCCAGCAGCTCCCTGGGTAGCGGGGCCCCAGATACGCAGTATTTT. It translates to CASSSLGSGAPDTQYF.

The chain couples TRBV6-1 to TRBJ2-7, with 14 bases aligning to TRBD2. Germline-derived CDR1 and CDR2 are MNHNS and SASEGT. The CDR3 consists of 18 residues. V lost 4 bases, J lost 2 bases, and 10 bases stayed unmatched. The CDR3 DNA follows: TGTGCCAGCAGTGTTGGACTAGCGGGGGGCCCTGCACCCTACGAGCAGTACGTC. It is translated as CASSVGLAGGPAPYEQYV.

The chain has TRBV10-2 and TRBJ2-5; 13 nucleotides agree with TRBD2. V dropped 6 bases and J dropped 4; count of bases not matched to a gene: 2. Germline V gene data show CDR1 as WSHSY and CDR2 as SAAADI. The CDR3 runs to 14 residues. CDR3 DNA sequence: TGCGCCAGCAGCGGACTAGCGGGGGCAGAGACCCAGTACTTC. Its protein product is CASSGLAGAETQYF.

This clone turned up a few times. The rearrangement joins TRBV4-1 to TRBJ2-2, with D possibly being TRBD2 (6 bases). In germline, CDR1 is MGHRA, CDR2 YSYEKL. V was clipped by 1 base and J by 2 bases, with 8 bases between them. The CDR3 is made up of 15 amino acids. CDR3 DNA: TGCGCCAGCAGCCAAGGGGGGGTAAACACCGGGGAGCTGTTTTTT. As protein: CASSQGGVNTGELFF.

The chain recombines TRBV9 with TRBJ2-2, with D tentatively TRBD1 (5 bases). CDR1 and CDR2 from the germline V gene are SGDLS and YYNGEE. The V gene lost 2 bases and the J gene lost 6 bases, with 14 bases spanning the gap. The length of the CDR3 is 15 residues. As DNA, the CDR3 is TGTGCCAGCAGCGTGGAAGGGGAAGGGTCCGGGGAGCTGTTTTTT. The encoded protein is CASSVEGEGSGELFF.

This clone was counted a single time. Here the CDR3 reads CAIRDRGSKDYGYTF. CDR3 nucleotides: TGTGCCATTAGGGACAGGGGAAGTAAGGACTATGGCTACACCTTC. The chain recombines TRBV10-3 with TRBJ1-2; 10 positions agree with TRBD1. V lost 9 bases, J lost 3 bases, and 10 bases stayed unmatched. This CDR3 contains 15 residues. Germline lookup yields CDR1 ENHRY and CDR2 SYGVKD.

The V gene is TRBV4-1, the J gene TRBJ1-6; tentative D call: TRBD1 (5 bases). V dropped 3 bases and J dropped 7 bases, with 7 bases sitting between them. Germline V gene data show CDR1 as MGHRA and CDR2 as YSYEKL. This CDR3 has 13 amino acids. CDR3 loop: CASSQGGNSPLHF. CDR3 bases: TGCGCCAGCAGCCAGGGGGGAAATTCACCCCTCCACTTT.

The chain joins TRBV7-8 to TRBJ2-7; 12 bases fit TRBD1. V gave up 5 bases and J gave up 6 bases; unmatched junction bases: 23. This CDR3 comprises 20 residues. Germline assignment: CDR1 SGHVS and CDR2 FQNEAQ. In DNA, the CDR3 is TGTGCCAGCAGCGCTAGGAGGGACAGGGGGCCAGCATTTCCTGGGGGCGAGCAGTACTTC. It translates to CASSARRDRGPAFPGGEQYF.

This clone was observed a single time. CDR3 in amino acids: CAISDQISGVSTDTQYF. The CDR3 DNA reads TGTGCCATCAGTGACCAGATTAGCGGGGTTAGCACAGATACGCAGTATTTT. The chain links TRBV10-3 to TRBJ2-3; 8 bases fit TRBD2. Germline CDR1 is ENHRY and CDR2 is SYGVKD. The CDR3 has 17 residues. V dropped 3 bases and J dropped 0; count of bases not matched to a gene: 8.

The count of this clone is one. Here the CDR3 reads CASSPRGQPQHF. The CDR3 DNA reads TGTGCCAGCAGCCCTCGGGGGCAGCCCCAGCATTTT. The V gene is TRBV12-3 or TRBV12-4, the J gene TRBJ1-5; maybe TRBD1 (5 bases). The CDR3 is made up of 12 amino acids. Trimming shortened V by 6 bases and J by 7 bases, and 10 bases separated the two germline ends.

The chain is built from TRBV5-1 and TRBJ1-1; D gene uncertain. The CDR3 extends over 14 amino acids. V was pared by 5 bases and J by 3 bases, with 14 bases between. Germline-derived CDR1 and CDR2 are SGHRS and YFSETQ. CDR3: CASRFLVADTEAFF. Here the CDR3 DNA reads TGCGCCAGCAGGTTTTTGGTAGCGGACACTGAAGCTTTCTTT.

In nucleotides, the CDR3 is TGTGCCAGCAGCCAAGATCAGGCGGGGACAGATACGCAGTATTTT. Its protein product is CASSQDQAGTDTQYF. The rearrangement links TRBV14 to TRBJ2-3, with D perhaps TRBD2 (6 bases). This CDR3 is built from 15 residues. Germline CDR1 reads SGHDN; CDR2 reads FVKESK. V lost 0 bases to trimming and J lost 3 bases, with 10 bases between them.

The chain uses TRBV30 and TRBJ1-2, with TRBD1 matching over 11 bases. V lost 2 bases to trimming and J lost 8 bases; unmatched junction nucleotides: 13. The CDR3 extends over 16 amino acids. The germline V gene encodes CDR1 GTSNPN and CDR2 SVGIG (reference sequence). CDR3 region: CAWSPPGQGVFSGYTF. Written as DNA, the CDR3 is TGTGCCTGGAGTCCGCCGGGACAGGGGGTTTTCTCGGGCTACACCTTC.

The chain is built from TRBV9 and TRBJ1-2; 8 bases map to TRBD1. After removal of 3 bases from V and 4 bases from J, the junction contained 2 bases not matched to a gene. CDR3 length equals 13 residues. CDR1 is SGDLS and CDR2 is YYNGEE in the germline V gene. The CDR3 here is CASSDTGGYGYTF. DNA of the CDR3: TGTGCCAGCAGCGACACAGGGGGCTATGGCTACACCTTC.

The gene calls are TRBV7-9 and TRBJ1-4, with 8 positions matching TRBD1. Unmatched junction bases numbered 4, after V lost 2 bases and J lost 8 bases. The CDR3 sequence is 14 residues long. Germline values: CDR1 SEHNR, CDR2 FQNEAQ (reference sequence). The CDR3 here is CASSLWAGGEKLFF. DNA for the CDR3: TGTGCCAGCAGCTTATGGGCAGGGGGCGAAAAACTGTTTTTT.

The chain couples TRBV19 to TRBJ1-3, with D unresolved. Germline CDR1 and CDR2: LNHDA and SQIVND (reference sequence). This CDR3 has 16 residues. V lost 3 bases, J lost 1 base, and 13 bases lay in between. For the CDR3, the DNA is TGTGCCAGTAGTATGGGAGTCATTACGTCTGGAAACACCATATATTTT. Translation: CASSMGVITSGNTIYF. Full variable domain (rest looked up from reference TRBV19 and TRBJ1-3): DGGITQSPKYLFRKEGQNVTLSCEQNLNHDAMYWYRQDPGQGLRLIYYSQIVNDFQKGDIAEGYSVSREKKESFPLTVTSAQKNPTAFYLCASSMGVITSGNTIYFGEGSWLTVV.

CDR3 sequence: CASSEPDRGSYEQYV. The CDR3 coding sequence is TGTGCCAGCAGTGAACCCGACAGGGGGTCCTACGAGCAGTACGTC. V and J are TRBV2 and TRBJ2-7; 9 nucleotides line up with TRBD1. The CDR3 has 15 amino acids. CDR1 SNHLY and CDR2 FYNNEI come from the germline V gene. The V gene end was trimmed by 2 bases and the J gene end by 1 base; junction bases not matched to a gene: 3.

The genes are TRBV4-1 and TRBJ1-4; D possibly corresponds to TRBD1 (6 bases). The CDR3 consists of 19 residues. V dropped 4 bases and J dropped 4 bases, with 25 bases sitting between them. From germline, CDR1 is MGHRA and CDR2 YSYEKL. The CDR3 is CASSLLEGGVGRGNEKLFF. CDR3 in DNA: TGCGCCAGCAGCCTCCTCGAGGGGGGGGTCGGTCGAGGTAATGAAAAACTGTTTTTT.

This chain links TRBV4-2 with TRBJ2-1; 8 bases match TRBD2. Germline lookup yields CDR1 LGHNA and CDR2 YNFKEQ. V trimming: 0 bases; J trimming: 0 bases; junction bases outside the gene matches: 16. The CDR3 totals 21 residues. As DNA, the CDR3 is TGTGCCAGCAGCCAAGATTTTCTCCGGCGGGGGGAATGGAGCTCCTACAATGAGCAGTTCTTC. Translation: CASSQDFLRRGEWSSYNEQFF.

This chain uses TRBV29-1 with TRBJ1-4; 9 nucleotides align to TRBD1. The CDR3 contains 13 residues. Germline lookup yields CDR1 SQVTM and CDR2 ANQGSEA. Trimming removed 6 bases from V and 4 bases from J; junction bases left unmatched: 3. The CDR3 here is CSVLDRGNEKLFF. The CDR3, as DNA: TGCAGCGTCTTGGACAGGGGTAATGAAAAACTGTTTTTT.

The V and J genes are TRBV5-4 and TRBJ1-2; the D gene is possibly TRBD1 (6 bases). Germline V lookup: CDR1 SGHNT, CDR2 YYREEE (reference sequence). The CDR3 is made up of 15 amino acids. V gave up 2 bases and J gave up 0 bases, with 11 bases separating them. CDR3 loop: CASSLGTNTNYGYTF. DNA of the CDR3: TGTGCCAGCAGCTTAGGGACAAACACTAACTATGGCTACACCTTC.

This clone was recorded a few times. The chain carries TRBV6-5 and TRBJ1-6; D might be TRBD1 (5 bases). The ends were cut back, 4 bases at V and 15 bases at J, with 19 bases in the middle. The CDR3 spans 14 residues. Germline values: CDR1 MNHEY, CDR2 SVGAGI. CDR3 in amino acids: CASSSPTAGGGLHF. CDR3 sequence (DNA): TGTGCCAGCAGTTCCCCGACTGCGGGGGGAGGCCTCCACTTT.

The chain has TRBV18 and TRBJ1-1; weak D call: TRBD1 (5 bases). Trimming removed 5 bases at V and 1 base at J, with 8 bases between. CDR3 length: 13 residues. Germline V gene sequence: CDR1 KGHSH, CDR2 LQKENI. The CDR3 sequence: CASSVTANTEAFF. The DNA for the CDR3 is TGTGCCAGCTCAGTGACAGCGAACACTGAAGCTTTCTTT. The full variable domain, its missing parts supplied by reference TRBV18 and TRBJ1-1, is NAGVMQNPRHLVRRRGQEARLRCSPMKGHSHVYWYRQLPEEGLKFMVYLQKENIIDESGMPKERFSAEFPKEGPSILRIQQVVRGDSAAYFCASSVTANTEAFFGQGTRLTVV.

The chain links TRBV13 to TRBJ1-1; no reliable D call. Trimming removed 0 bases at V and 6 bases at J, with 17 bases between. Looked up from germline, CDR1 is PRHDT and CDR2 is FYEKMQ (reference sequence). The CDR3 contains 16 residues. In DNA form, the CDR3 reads TGTGCCAGCAGCTTAGGCCGAGGAAGCGGGATCGCTGAAGCTTTCTTT. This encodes CASSLGRGSGIAEAFF. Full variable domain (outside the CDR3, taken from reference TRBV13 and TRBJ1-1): AAGVIQSPRHLIKEKRETATLKCYPIPRHDTVYWYQQGPGQDPQFLISFYEKMQSDKGSIPDRFSAQQFSDYHSELNMSSLELGDSALYFCASSLGRGSGIAEAFFGQGTRLTVV.

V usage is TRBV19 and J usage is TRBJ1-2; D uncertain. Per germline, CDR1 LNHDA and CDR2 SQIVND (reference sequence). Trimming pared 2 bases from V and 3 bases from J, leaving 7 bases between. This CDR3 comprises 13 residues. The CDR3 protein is CASSINRDYGYTF. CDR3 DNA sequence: TGTGCCAGTAGTATAAACAGAGACTATGGCTACACCTTC.

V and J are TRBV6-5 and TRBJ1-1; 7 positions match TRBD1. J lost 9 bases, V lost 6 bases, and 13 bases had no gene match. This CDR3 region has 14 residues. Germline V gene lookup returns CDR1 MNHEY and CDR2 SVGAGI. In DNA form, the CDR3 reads TGTGCCAGCAGCCCCGGGACAGTACAAACACAAGCTTTCTTT. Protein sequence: CASSPGTVQTQAFF.